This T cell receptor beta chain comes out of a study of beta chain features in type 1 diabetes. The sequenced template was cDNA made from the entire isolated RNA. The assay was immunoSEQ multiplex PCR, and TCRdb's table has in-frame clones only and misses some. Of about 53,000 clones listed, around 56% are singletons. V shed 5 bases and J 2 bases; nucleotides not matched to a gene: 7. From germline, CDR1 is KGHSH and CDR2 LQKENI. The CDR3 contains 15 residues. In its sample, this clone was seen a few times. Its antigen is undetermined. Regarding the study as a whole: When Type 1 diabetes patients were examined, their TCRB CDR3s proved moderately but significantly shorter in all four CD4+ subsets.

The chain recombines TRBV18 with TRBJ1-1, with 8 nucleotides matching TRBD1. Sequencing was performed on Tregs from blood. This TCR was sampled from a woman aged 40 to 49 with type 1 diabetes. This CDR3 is CASSARTGFNTEAFF. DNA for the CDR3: TGTGCCAGCTCAGCCCGGACAGGGTTCAACACTGAAGCTTTCTTT.